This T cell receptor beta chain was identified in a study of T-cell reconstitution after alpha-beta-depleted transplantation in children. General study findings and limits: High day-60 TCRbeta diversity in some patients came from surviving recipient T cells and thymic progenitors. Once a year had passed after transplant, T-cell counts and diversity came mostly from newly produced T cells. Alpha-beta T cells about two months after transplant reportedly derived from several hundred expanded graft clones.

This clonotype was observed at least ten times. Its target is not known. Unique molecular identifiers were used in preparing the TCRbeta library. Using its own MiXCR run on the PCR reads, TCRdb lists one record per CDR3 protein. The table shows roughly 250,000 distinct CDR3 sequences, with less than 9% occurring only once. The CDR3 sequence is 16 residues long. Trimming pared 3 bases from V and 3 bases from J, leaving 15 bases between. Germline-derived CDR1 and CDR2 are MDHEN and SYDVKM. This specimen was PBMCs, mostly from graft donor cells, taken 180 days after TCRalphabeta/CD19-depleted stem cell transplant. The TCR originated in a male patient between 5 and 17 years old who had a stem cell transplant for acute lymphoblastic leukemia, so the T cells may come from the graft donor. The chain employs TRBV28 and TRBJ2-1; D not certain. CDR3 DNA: TGTGCCAGCAGTTTGGTGGACGGAAACCTCTACAATGAGCAGTTCTTC. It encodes CASSLVDGNLYNEQFF.